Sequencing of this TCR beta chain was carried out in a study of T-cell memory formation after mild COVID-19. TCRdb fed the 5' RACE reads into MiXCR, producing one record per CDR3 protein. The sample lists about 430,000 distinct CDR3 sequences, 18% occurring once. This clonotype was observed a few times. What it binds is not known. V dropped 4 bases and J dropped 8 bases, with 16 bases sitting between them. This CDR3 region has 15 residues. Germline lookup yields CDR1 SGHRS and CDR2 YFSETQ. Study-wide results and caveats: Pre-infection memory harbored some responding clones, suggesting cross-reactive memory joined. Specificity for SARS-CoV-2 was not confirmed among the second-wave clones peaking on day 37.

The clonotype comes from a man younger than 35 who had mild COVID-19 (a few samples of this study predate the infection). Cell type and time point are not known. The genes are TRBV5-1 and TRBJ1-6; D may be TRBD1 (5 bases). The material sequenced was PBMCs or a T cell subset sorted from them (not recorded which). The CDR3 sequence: CASSQPGGFDSPLHF. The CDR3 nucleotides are TGCGCCAGCAGCCAACCTGGGGGGTTCGATTCACCCCTCCACTTT.